These 13 T cell receptor beta chains came from one sample sequenced in a study of blood T cell repertoires in COVID-19. TCRdb keeps only in-frame clones here, not all; method: immunoSEQ multiplex PCR. The sample has approximately 220,000 clones; 89% are singletons. What was sequenced was PBMCs or T cells enriched from blood (not recorded which). Source of these receptors: a woman aged 25 to 39 with acute COVID-19.

This clone came up a few times. The J gene is TRBJ2-7, the V gene TRBV5-1; 8 bases match TRBD1. Per the germline V gene, CDR1 is SGHRS and CDR2 is YFSETQ. The J segment lost 2 bases and the V segment lost 0 bases, leaving 10 bases of the junction unmatched. CDR3 length equals 17 residues. CDR3 in amino acids: CASSLGLTGTGPYEQYF. The CDR3, as DNA: TGCGCCAGCAGCTTGGGATTAACCGGGACAGGACCCTACGAGCAGTACTTC.

This clone was detected only once. This sequence joins TRBV6-5 and TRBJ2-7; 8 bases map to TRBD2. The V gene end was trimmed by 6 bases and the J gene end by 3 bases; junction bases not matched to a gene: 7. The CDR3 is 14 residues long. Germline CDR1 MNHEY, CDR2 SVGAGI. The CDR3 loop reads CASRASGGGYEQYF. The CDR3 bases are TGTGCCAGCAGAGCCAGCGGGGGCGGCTACGAGCAGTACTTC.

The rearrangement joins TRBV19 to TRBJ2-7; D not certain. V lost 3 bases and J 2 bases, leaving 8 bases between the germline ends. The CDR3 is made up of 13 amino acids. Germline CDR1 LNHDA, CDR2 SQIVND (reference sequence). The CDR3 DNA sequence: TGTGCCAGTAGTATGGGCGTGACCTACGAGCAGTACTTC. Its protein is CASSMGVTYEQYF.

The genes are TRBV7-8 and TRBJ2-7; 7 bases map to TRBD1. The ends lost 5 bases at V and 0 bases at J; junction bases unmatched: 4. Germline CDR1 and CDR2: SGHVS and FQNEAQ. The CDR3 is 14 amino acids. CDR3 nucleotides: TGTGCCAGCAGCCCTCGGGACAGCTCCTACGAGCAGTACTTC. Protein: CASSPRDSSYEQYF.

This chain joins TRBV5-6 and TRBJ1-2, with D perhaps TRBD1 (6 bases). The CDR3 totals 13 residues. V was pared by 3 bases and J by 5 bases, with 11 bases between. The V gene's germline CDR1 is SGHDT and CDR2 YYEEEE. The CDR3 here is CASSSGRGYGYTF. For the CDR3, the DNA is TGTGCCAGCAGCTCCGGCAGGGGATATGGCTACACCTTC.

This chain joins TRBV9 and TRBJ2-5; possible D gene TRBD2, 6 bases. Germline values: CDR1 SGDLS, CDR2 YYNGEE. The CDR3 has 15 amino acids. Trimming removed 4 bases from V and 4 bases from J, with 17 bases in between. The chain's CDR3 is CASSPSLARGETQYF. DNA of the CDR3: TGTGCCAGCAGCCCCTCCCTAGCGCGGGGAGAGACCCAGTACTTC. The entire variable domain, with the rest obtained from reference TRBV9 and TRBJ2-5, is as follows: DSGVTQTPKHLITATGQRVTLRCSPRSGDLSVYWYQQSLDQGLQFLIQYYNGEERAKGNILERFSAQQFPDLHSELNLSSLELGDSALYFCASSPSLARGETQYFGPGTRLLVL.

V gene TRBV28 combines with J gene TRBJ2-4, with D possibly matching TRBD1 (6 bases). CDR3 length: 18 residues. Germline V gene lookup returns CDR1 MDHEN and CDR2 SYDVKM. Trimming removed 6 bases from V and 2 bases from J, with 23 bases in between. For the CDR3, the DNA is TGTGCCAGCAGCCCTACTCTAACACAGGGTGCAACCAAAAACATTCAGTACTTC. Its protein is CASSPTLTQGATKNIQYF.

This chain links TRBV28 with TRBJ1-5, with D tentatively TRBD1 (6 bases). This CDR3 is built from 15 residues. Germline V lookup: CDR1 MDHEN, CDR2 SYDVKM. Trimming stripped 3 bases from V and 3 bases from J, with 12 bases between. The CDR3 DNA reads as TGTGCCAGCAGTTTTCTGGGGGCCGACAATCAGCCCCAGCATTTT. It specifies CASSFLGADNQPQHF.

This clone has just one count. The chain is built from TRBV10-2 and TRBJ1-5, with 7 bases that match TRBD1. The germline CDR1 and CDR2 sequences are WSHSY and SAAADI. Trimming took 5 bases from V and 6 from J; bases not matched to a gene: 7. The CDR3 is 14 amino acids. The CDR3 loop reads CASSPGTVIQPQHF. Here the CDR3 DNA reads TGCGCCAGCAGTCCCGGGACAGTAATTCAGCCCCAGCATTTT.

The rearrangement uses TRBV5-4 and TRBJ1-1; 7 nucleotides line up with TRBD1. This CDR3 has 12 residues. Germline V gene lookup returns CDR1 SGHNT and CDR2 YYREEE (reference sequence). The J segment lost 4 bases and the V segment lost 4 bases, leaving 1 base of the junction unmatched. CDR3 DNA: TGTGCCAGCAGCGCAGGGGGCACTGAAGCTTTCTTT. Protein sequence: CASSAGGTEAFF.

The chain combines TRBV2 with TRBJ1-6; 7 nucleotides align to TRBD1. Germline trimming cut 2 bases from V and 10 bases from J; bases unmatched to any gene: 17. The germline V gene encodes CDR1 SNHLY and CDR2 FYNNEI. The CDR3 length is 18 residues. In DNA, the CDR3 is TGTGCCAGCAGTGAATCGCTAGTGAAGGGGGCAGGAGGGTCACCCCTCCACTTT. Its protein product is CASSESLVKGAGGSPLHF.

V usage is TRBV6-2 or TRBV6-3 and J usage is TRBJ2-1; D might be TRBD1 (5 bases). Trimming pared 0 bases from V and 8 bases from J, leaving 14 bases between. CDR3 length: 15 amino acids. In germline, CDR1 is MNHEY, CDR2 SVGEGT. DNA of the CDR3: TGTGCCAGCAGTTACTCGGGGCAGGGTGTGGATGAGCAGTTCTTC. It yields the protein CASSYSGQGVDEQFF.

The chain employs TRBV3-1 (or the pseudogene TRBV3-2) and TRBJ2-7, with 7 bases aligning to TRBD1. J gave up 7 bases and V 5 bases, and 11 bases lay outside the gene matches. Germline values: CDR1 LGHDT, CDR2 YNNKEL (reference sequence). This CDR3 has 14 residues. CDR3 loop: CASSSPGQRREQYF. CDR3 nucleotides: TGTGCCAGCAGCTCCCCGGGACAGCGGAGGGAGCAGTACTTC.